This TCR beta chain was recovered during a study of CD8 T cells in Susac syndrome. It was treatment-naive patients with stable or active relapsing-remitting disease who made up the multiple sclerosis controls. Negative isolation yielded the CD8+ and CD4+ T cells, while FACS enriched the TEMRA cells. There are 18 residues in the CDR3. In germline, CDR1 is SGHTA, CDR2 FQGNSA. V lost 0 bases and J lost 5, with 17 bases in between. Random hexamers were used to reverse transcribe the RNA input (about 0.5 to 1 ug). TCRdb independently ran MiXCR on the immunoSEQ multiplex PCR reads; one entry per CDR3 protein. The sample shows around 300,000 distinct CDR3 sequences, about 91% of them seen only once. This clonotype was detected once.

The sample comprised CD4+ T cells from PBMCs. The chain employs TRBV7-2 and TRBJ1-6; D call uncertain. This clonotype was sampled from a human donor with multiple sclerosis. The CDR3 here is CASSLAGSSPTNNSPLHF. CDR3 sequence (DNA): TGTGCCAGCAGCTTAGCCGGTTCCAGCCCCACCAATAATTCACCCCTCCACTTT. Looking up the rest from reference TRBV7-2 and TRBJ1-6 gives the full variable domain: GAGVSQSPSNKVTEKGKDVELRCDPISGHTALYWYRQSLGQGLEFLIYFQGNSAPDKSGLPSDRFSAERTGGSVSTLTIQRTQQEDSAVYLCASSLAGSSPTNNSPLHFGNGTRLTVT.